The T cell receptor (beta chain) under discussion was sequenced for a study of cytomegalovirus exposure and HLA in healthy donors. Study background: Sequencing of roughly 180 million T cells in an earlier analysis found more than 100 million unique TCR beta sequences. When fewer than 400 donors were genotyped, roughly 78% of them were found to fall in the Caucasian-associated ancestry cluster. Study findings and constraints: On later analysis, the bulk of CMV-associated TCR beta chains appeared to be HLA-restricted.

With respect to this clone: Its antigen is not known.

With 60 Vbeta and 13 Jbeta primers, the PCR was carried out. Here immunoSEQ multiplex PCR was the method, and the copy in TCRdb shows in-frame clones only, minus some. The data hold around 120,000 clones, with 79% observed a single time. Losses at the gene ends were 3 bases for V and 10 bases for J; bases not matched to a gene: 14. The CDR3 loop spans 15 amino acids. CDR1 and CDR2 from the germline V gene are KGHSH and LQKENI. The chain uses TRBV18 and TRBJ1-2, with 7 bases that match TRBD1. This TCR came from a man aged 18 to 29 in good health and CMV-seronegative. Sequenced material: PBMCs. The CDR3 bases are TGTGCCAGCTCACCTAGTCGACAGGGTGGCGGCGACTACACCTTC. Translating it yields CASSPSRQGGGDYTF.